This T cell receptor (beta chain) was obtained from a study of blood T cell repertoires in COVID-19. Study-level background: Samples came from the United States, Italy and Spain, spanning acute and convalescent COVID-19. PBMCs, B-cell-depleted T cells, or T cells provided the cDNA or gDNA that made up the material.

Authors' processing steps: Amplification of reference gene primers provided the estimated nucleated cell counts. Method: immunoSEQ multiplex PCR; TCRdb's copy keeps in-frame clones and lacks some. Clonal size and the V and J genes are those of that table, whereas D and trimming came from the DNA. This repertoire shows 250,000 or so clones, approximately 90% found once; its top ten account for about 3%. The length of the CDR3 is 15 residues. CDR1 LNHNV and CDR2 YYDKDF come from the germline V gene (reference sequence). Trimming took 6 bases from V and 5 from J, leaving 17 bases between them. The sample comprised peripheral blood. This clonotype was sampled from a woman aged 30 to 39 with active or convalescent COVID-19. This chain links TRBV15 with TRBJ2-1; D is possibly TRBD1 (6 bases). CDR3 loop: CATSEPQGKDNEQFF. In DNA form, the CDR3 reads TGTGCCACCAGTGAGCCCCAGGGGAAGGACAATGAGCAGTTCTTC.